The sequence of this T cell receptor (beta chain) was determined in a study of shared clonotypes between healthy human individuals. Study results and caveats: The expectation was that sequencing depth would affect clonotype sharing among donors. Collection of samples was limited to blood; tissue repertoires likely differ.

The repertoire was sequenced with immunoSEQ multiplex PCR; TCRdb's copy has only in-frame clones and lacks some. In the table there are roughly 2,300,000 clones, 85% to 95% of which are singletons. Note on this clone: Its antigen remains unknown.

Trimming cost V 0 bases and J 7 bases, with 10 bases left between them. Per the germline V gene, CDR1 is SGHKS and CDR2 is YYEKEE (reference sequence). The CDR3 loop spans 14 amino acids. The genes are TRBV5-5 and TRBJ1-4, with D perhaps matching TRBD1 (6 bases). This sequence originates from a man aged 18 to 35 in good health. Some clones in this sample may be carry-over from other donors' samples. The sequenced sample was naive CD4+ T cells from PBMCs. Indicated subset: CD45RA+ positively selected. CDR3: CASSLEGGSEKLFF. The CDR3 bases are TGTGCCAGCAGCTTGGAGGGGGGTAGTGAAAAACTGTTTTTT. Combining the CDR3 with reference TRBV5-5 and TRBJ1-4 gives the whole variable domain DAGVTQSPTHLIKTRGQQVTLRCSPISGHKSVSWYQQVLGQGPQFIFQYYEKEERGRGNFPDRFSARQFPNYSSELNVNALLLGDSALYLCASSLEGGSEKLFFGSGTQLSVL.